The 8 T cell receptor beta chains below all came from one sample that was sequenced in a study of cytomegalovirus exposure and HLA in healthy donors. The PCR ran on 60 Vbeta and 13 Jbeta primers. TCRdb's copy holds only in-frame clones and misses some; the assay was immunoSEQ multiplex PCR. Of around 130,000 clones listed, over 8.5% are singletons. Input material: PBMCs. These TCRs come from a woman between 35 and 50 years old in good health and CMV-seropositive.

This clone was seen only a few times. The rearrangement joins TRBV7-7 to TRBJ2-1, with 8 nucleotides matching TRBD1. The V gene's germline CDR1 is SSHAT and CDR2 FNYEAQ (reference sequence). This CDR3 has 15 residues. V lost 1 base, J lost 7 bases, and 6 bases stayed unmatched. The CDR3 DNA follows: TGTGCCAGCAGCTTAGGTCAGGGGGCGCGGAATGAGCAGTTCTTC. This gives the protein CASSLGQGARNEQFF.

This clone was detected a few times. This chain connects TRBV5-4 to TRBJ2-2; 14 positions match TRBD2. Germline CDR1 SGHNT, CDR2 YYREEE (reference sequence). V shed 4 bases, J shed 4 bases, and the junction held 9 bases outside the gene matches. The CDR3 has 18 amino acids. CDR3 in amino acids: CASSGEGGTSGGTGELFF. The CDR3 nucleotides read TGTGCCAGCAGCGGTGAAGGAGGGACTAGCGGGGGCACCGGGGAGCTGTTTTTT.

The CDR3: CASSPGTAHDYGYTF. The DNA for the CDR3 is TGTGCCAGCAGCCCCGGGACAGCCCACGACTATGGCTACACCTTC. V usage is TRBV5-4 and J usage is TRBJ1-2; TRBD1 matches 7 bases. CDR1 and CDR2 from the germline V gene are SGHNT and YYREEE (reference sequence). Trimming removed 4 bases from V and 3 bases from J; junction bases left unmatched: 9. This CDR3 is 15 amino acids long.

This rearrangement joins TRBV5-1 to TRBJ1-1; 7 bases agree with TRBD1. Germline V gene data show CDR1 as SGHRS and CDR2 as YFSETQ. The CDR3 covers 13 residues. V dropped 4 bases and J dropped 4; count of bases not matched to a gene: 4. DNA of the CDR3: TGCGCCAGCAGCATAAACAGGGGCACTGAAGCTTTCTTT. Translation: CASSINRGTEAFF.

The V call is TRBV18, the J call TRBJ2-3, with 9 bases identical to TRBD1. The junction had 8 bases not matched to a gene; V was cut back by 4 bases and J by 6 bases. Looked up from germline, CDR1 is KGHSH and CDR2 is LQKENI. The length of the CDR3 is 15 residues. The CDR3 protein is CASSRGTGLIDTQYF. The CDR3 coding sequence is TGTGCCAGCTCACGTGGGACAGGGTTGATCGATACGCAGTATTTT.

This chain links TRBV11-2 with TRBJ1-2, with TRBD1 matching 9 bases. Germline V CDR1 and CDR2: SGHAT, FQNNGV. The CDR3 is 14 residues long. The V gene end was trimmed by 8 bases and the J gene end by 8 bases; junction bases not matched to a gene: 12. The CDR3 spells CASRSLGQGMGYTF. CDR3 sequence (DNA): TGTGCCAGCCGATCTCTGGGACAGGGAATGGGCTACACCTTC.

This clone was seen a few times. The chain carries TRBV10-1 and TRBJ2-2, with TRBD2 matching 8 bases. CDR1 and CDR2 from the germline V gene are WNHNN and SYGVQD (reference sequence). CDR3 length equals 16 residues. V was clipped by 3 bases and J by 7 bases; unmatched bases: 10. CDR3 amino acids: CASSDQRGTNNGELFF. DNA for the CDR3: TGCGCCAGCAGTGACCAGCGGGGGACGAATAACGGGGAGCTGTTTTTT.

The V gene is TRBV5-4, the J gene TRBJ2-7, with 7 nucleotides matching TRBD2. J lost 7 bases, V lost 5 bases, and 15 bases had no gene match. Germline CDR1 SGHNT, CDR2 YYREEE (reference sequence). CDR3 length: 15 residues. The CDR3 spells CASSPPASGTGEQYF. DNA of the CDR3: TGTGCCAGCAGTCCGCCAGCTAGCGGTACGGGGGAGCAGTACTTC.